The 2 T cell receptor beta chains given below trace back to one sample, sequenced in a study of blood T cells in healthy people across ages. Next came a second PCR, run for about 6 to 11 cycles, which used a sample-barcoded 5' primer along with a J-beta primer mix. MiXCR, run by TCRdb on the 5' RACE reads, gives a single entry per CDR3 protein. The sample lists about 1,500,000 distinct CDR3 sequences, about 30% occurring once. Sequencing was carried out using blood. These receptor sequences come from a woman younger than 45 in good health.

At least ten counts were recorded for this clonotype. The chain carries TRBV2 and TRBJ2-7, with 9 positions matching TRBD2. This CDR3 has 15 residues. Per germline, CDR1 SNHLY and CDR2 FYNNEI. V dropped 7 bases and J dropped 5; count of bases not matched to a gene: 12. In DNA, the CDR3 is TGTGCCAGCACCCCGGGTAGCGGGAGAGGCCACGAGCAGTACTTC. Its translation is CASTPGSGRGHEQYF.

The chain recombines TRBV5-1 with TRBJ2-1; the match to TRBD2 covers 8 bases. The CDR3 runs 17 residues. Germline trimming cut 0 bases from V and 0 bases from J; bases unmatched to any gene: 5. Germline assignment: CDR1 SGHRS and CDR2 YFSETQ. CDR3 protein: CASSLAGGESSYNEQFF. The CDR3 DNA reads as TGCGCCAGCAGCTTGGCCGGGGGGGAGAGCTCCTACAATGAGCAGTTCTTC.